This T cell receptor beta chain was identified during a study of shared clonotypes between healthy human individuals. Study donors comprised healthy, HIV-negative adults devoid of recent acute infection or vaccination. TCRdb keeps only in-frame clones here, not all; method: immunoSEQ multiplex PCR. The sample has 1.4 million or so clones, less than 99% seen once. This CDR3 contains 16 residues. Trimming removed 2 bases from V and 5 bases from J; junction bases left unmatched: 7. Germline loops: CDR1 LNHDA, CDR2 SQIVND (reference sequence). The rearrangement joins TRBV19 to TRBJ2-1, with 9 positions matching TRBD2. The clonotype comes from a man younger than 40 in good health. The sample taken for sequencing was naive CD4+ T cells sorted from blood. Specified subset: CD45RA+ positively selected. CDR3 in amino acids: CASSIIGLAGHNEQFF. The CDR3, as DNA: TGTGCCAGTAGTATAATTGGCCTAGCGGGACACAATGAGCAGTTCTTC.